A selection of T cell receptor beta chains follows, all from one sample in a study of lymphopenia after photon versus proton radiotherapy. Generated by immunoSEQ multiplex PCR, the TCRdb table keeps only in-frame clones and is missing some. The sample lists about 20,000 clones, about 83% occurring once. The input for sequencing was peripheral blood, taken from a patient treated with photon-based radiotherapy. The receptors were gathered from a woman in her fifties or sixties with pancreatic cancer. The CDR3 runs from the conserved cysteine through the conserved F or W. Fields, in order: CDR3 DNA, CDR3 protein, V gene, clone size, D gene, J gene, CDR3 length. D genes are given only for firm matches. Size tells how often a clone was seen (once, few, many) or the class of an expanded clone, and some rows leave it out.

TGTGCCAGCAGGGCAACTAGCGGGAGACTCACCGGGGAGCTGTTTTTT,CASRATSGRLTGELFF,TRBV2,NA,TRBD2,TRBJ2-2,16
TGTGCCTGGAGTGTCGGGGGGACAGGGGGCTTCGTGAACATTCAGTACTTC,CAWSVGGTGGFVNIQYF,TRBV30,NA,TRBD1,TRBJ2-4,17
TGTGCCAGCAGTTACGCGGGACAGGGGGCATTCGAGCAGTACTTC,CASSYAGQGAFEQYF,TRBV6-6,NA,TRBD1,TRBJ2-7,15
TGTGCCAGCAGCCCCCCCCCGGGAGTAAATGAGCAGTTCTTC,CASSPPPGVNEQFF,TRBV9,NA,NA,TRBJ2-1,14
TGCAGTGCCGGCTCGCTAGATCCCCTCCACTTT,CSAGSLDPLHF,TRBV20-1,NA,NA,TRBJ1-6,11
TGCGCCAGCAGCCAAGGGAGTGAAGGGCCCCAGCATTTT,CASSQGSEGPQHF,TRBV4-3,NA,NA,TRBJ1-5,13
TGTGCCAGTAGTCGTTCCCGGGACAGCAATCAGCCCCAGCATTTT,CASSRSRDSNQPQHF,TRBV19,NA,NA,TRBJ1-5,15
TGCGCCAGCAGCCAGGATATACAGGGAAACCAGCCCCAGCATTTT,CASSQDIQGNQPQHF,TRBV4-1,once,NA,TRBJ1-5,15
TGTGCCTGGAGCGCGGTGGATGAGCAGTTCTTC,CAWSAVDEQFF,TRBV30,NA,NA,TRBJ2-1,11
TGTGCCAGCAGCTACGCGACAGGGTACGGGCAGTACTTC,CASSYATGYGQYF,TRBV6-6,NA,TRBD1,TRBJ2-7,13
TGTGCCTGGAGTGGACAGGCGGGCAATCAGCCCCAGCATTTT,CAWSGQAGNQPQHF,TRBV30,NA,NA,TRBJ1-5,14
TGTGCCAGCACAACCACAGGAATACCCTTGAAGTACTTC,CASTTTGIPLKYF,TRBV28,NA,NA,TRBJ2-5,13
TGCGCCAGCAGCCCGACAGGGAACTATGGCTACACCTTC,CASSPTGNYGYTF,TRBV5-1,NA,TRBD1,TRBJ1-2,13
TGTGCCTGGAGTGTAAGCTCGGCGGGCGAAGCTTTCTTT,CAWSVSSAGEAFF,TRBV30,NA,NA,TRBJ1-1,13
TGTGCCAGCAGCTTAGCCGGGACTAGTGTCGAGCAGTACTTC,CASSLAGTSVEQYF,TRBV11-2,NA,TRBD2,TRBJ2-7,14
TGTGCCAGCAGCTTAATCTCTAGCGGGCGGAACACCGGGGAGCTGTTTTTT,CASSLISSGRNTGELFF,TRBV7-2,NA,TRBD2,TRBJ2-2,17
TGTGCCAGCGCCCAAGAGACCCAGTACTTC,CASAQETQYF,TRBV7-9,NA,NA,TRBJ2-5,10
TGTGCCAGCAGTTCTGCAGGGCCCCCCTACGAGCAGTACTTC,CASSSAGPPYEQYF,TRBV27,once,NA,TRBJ2-7,14
TGTGCCAGTAGTACCCGGGGACAGGAGACCCAGTACTTC,CASSTRGQETQYF,TRBV19,NA,TRBD1,TRBJ2-5,13
TGTGCCAGCAGCTCCAGGACTAGCGGGAGGGGGGGCACAGATACGCAGTATTTT,CASSSRTSGRGGTDTQYF,TRBV7-9,NA,TRBD2,TRBJ2-3,18
TGTGCCAGCAGCTTATCGGCTAGCGGGGTCACCGGGGAGCTGTTTTTT,CASSLSASGVTGELFF,TRBV7-2,NA,TRBD2,TRBJ2-2,16
TGTGCCAGCAGCTTAGCGGGAAGCTCCTACAATGAGCAGTTCTTC,CASSLAGSSYNEQFF,TRBV5-4,NA,TRBD2,TRBJ2-1,15
TGTGCCATCGGACTCAGGGCTAGCGGGGGGACCGGGGAGCTGTTTTTT,CAIGLRASGGTGELFF,TRBV2,NA,TRBD2,TRBJ2-2,16
TGTGCCAGCAGGGAACGACAGGGAAGTGAAAAACTGTTTTTT,CASRERQGSEKLFF,TRBV6-5,NA,TRBD1,TRBJ1-4,14
TGTGCCAGCAGCTACGGACGCTTAGGGGACTATGAGCAGTTCTTC,CASSYGRLGDYEQFF,TRBV6-6,large,NA,TRBJ2-1,15
TGTGCCAGCAGCGTAGCTACCGGGGGCTACACCGGGGAGCTGTTTTTT,CASSVATGGYTGELFF,TRBV9,few,NA,TRBJ2-2,16
TGTGCCAGCAGTTTATCGACAGCGGGAGGTACAGATACGCAGTATTTT,CASSLSTAGGTDTQYF,TRBV27,few,TRBD2,TRBJ2-3,16
TGTGCCAGCAGTGAAAGGGCAGGGCTAAGCACAGATACGCAGTATTTT,CASSERAGLSTDTQYF,TRBV2,NA,NA,TRBJ2-3,16
TGTGCCAGCAGCTTAGGCACAGATACGCAGTATTTT,CASSLGTDTQYF,TRBV7-2,NA,NA,TRBJ2-3,12
TGTGCCAGCAGTATAGGCCTGAACACTGAAGCTTTCTTT,CASSIGLNTEAFF,TRBV7-6,NA,NA,TRBJ1-1,13
TGTGCCAGCAGCGCCGTAGAGAGGGGGAGGGACACTGAAGCTTTCTTT,CASSAVERGRDTEAFF,TRBV9,NA,NA,TRBJ1-1,16
TGTGCCAGCAGTGCTCGGCAGGACAGGGTAGCCAACTATGGCTACACCTTC,CASSARQDRVANYGYTF,TRBV6-1,NA,TRBD1,TRBJ1-2,17
TGTGCCAGCAGTTCCCGACAGGGTTCCTACGAGCAGTACTTC,CASSSRQGSYEQYF,TRBV28,NA,TRBD1,TRBJ2-7,14
TGCGCCAGCAGCTTGGTAGGGCAGATCTCCTACAATGAGCAGTTCTTC,CASSLVGQISYNEQFF,TRBV5-1,NA,NA,TRBJ2-1,16
TGTGCCAGTGACAGTCCGGGAAGCTCCTACAATGAGCAGTTCTTC,CASDSPGSSYNEQFF,TRBV28,NA,NA,TRBJ2-1,15
TGTGCCAGCAGCTTACAGGGCGGGAGAGGGAATGAGCAGTTCTTC,CASSLQGGRGNEQFF,TRBV13,NA,TRBD2,TRBJ2-1,15